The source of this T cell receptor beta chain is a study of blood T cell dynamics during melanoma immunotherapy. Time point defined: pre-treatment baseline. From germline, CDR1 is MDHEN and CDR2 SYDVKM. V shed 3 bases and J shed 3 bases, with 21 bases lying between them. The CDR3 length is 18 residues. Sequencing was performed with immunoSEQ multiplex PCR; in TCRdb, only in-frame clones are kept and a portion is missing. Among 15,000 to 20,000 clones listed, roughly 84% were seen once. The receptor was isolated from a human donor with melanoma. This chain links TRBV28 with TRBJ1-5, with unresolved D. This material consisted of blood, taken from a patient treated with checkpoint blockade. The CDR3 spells CASSFIDLTKGNNQPQHF. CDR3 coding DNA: TGTGCCAGCAGTTTTATCGACCTTACTAAAGGGAACAATCAGCCCCAGCATTTT.